Below, 7 T cell receptor beta chains from the same sample are listed, as sequenced in a study of T-cell reconstitution after alpha-beta-depleted transplantation in children. During its preparation, the TCRbeta library received unique molecular identifiers. TCRdb analysed the PCR reads with MiXCR anew, one entry per CDR3 protein. The table has approximately 230,000 distinct CDR3 sequences, about 25% seen once. Sequenced here: PBMCs, sampled before TCRalphabeta/CD19-depleted stem cell transplant. These receptor sequences come from a girl aged 2-10 years with Fanconi anemia, due to receive a stem cell transplant.

This clonotype was counted a few times. The chain uses TRBV20-1 and TRBJ2-3; 12 nucleotides align to TRBD2. Trimming removed 3 bases from V and 10 bases from J; junction bases left unmatched: 11. There are 15 residues in the CDR3. The germline V gene encodes CDR1 DFQATT and CDR2 SNEGSKA (reference sequence). The CDR3 DNA sequence: TGCAGTGCTAGTAATGCTAGCGGGAGGGGTAACGCGCAGTATTTT. Protein product: CSASNASGRGNAQYF.

This clonotype was counted a few times. The chain is built from TRBV6-6 and TRBJ1-1; D perhaps matches TRBD1 (5 bases). Trimming removed 0 bases at V and 6 bases at J, with 8 bases between. Germline CDR1 is MNHNY and CDR2 is SVGAGI (reference sequence). CDR3 length: 13 residues. CDR3 bases: TGTGCCAGCAGTTACTCATTGGGGCCTGAAGCTTTCTTT. It specifies CASSYSLGPEAFF.

This clonotype occurred a few times. CDR3 residues: CSARGGSRQPQHF. The CDR3 DNA reads as TGCAGTGCTAGGGGAGGAAGTAGGCAGCCCCAGCATTTT. V and J are TRBV20-1 and TRBJ1-5; D gene uncertain. Germline V gene data show CDR1 as DFQATT and CDR2 as SNEGSKA (reference sequence). This CDR3 comprises 13 residues. Trimming stripped 3 bases from V and 7 bases from J, with 13 bases between.

The J gene is TRBJ2-7, the V gene TRBV2, with TRBD2 identical over 8 bases. The trim removed 7 bases at V and 0 bases at J, leaving 8 bases unmatched. This CDR3 region has 15 residues. CDR1 is SNHLY, CDR2 FYNNEI, per germline. CDR3 nucleotide sequence: TGTGCCAGCACCCTGAGCGGGGGATACTCCTACGAGCAGTACTTC. As protein: CASTLSGGYSYEQYF.

The sample holds many counts of this clonotype. The rearrangement joins TRBV25-1 to TRBJ2-1; TRBD2 might be the D (6 bases). CDR1 MGHDK and CDR2 SYGVNS come from the germline V gene. The CDR3 runs to 18 residues. V lost 2 bases to trimming and J lost 4 bases, with 21 bases between them. CDR3 sequence reads: CASSEVTSGGEIYNEQFF. CDR3 sequence (DNA): TGTGCCAGCAGTGAAGTTACAAGTGGCGGGGAGATTTACAATGAGCAGTTCTTC.

The rearrangement uses TRBV27 and TRBJ2-1; 7 bases fit TRBD2. V lost 6 bases and J lost 5; bases outside the gene matches: 10. This CDR3 is 15 amino acids long. Germline values: CDR1 MNHEY, CDR2 SMNVEV (reference sequence). The CDR3 is CASSPTSADDNEQFF. The CDR3 DNA reads as TGTGCCAGCAGCCCAACTAGCGCCGATGACAATGAGCAGTTCTTC.

This clonotype was picked up many times. V and J are TRBV3-1 and TRBJ2-5; TRBD2 aligns across 10 bases. Germline CDR1 reads LGHDT; CDR2 reads YNNKEL (reference sequence). The CDR3 totals 15 residues. Germline trimming cut 4 bases from V and 5 bases from J; bases unmatched to any gene: 7. The DNA for the CDR3 is TGTGCCAGCAGCCCCCGGCTAGCGGGAGTTGAGACCCAGTACTTC. This encodes CASSPRLAGVETQYF.